The rows below give T cell receptor beta chains drawn from one sample of a study of cytomegalovirus exposure and HLA in healthy donors. Produced via immunoSEQ multiplex PCR; TCRdb's table is partial and in-frame only. The sample lists under 150,000 clones; roughly three fifths were seen once. Sequencing used PBMCs. The origin of the receptors is a woman in her thirties or forties in good health and CMV-seropositive. The CDR3 runs from the conserved cysteine through the conserved F or W. A D gene is named only where the DNA matches it firmly. Clone size is given for some rows only: seen once, a few or many times, or a class if the clone is expanded.

D gene	V gene	clone size	J gene	CDR3 DNA	CDR3 protein
TRBD2	TRBV9	.	TRBJ2-1	TGTGCCAGCAGCTTCCGGACTAGCGGGAATGAGCAGTTCTTC	CASSFRTSGNEQFF
TRBD2	TRBV7-7	.	TRBJ2-1	TGTGCCAGCAGCTTAAGGACTAGCGGGAGCTCCTACAATGAGCAGTTCTTC	CASSLRTSGSSYNEQFF
.	TRBV27	.	TRBJ2-1	TGTGCCACCTCTCTTTGGGGGGTGGGCAATGAGCAGTTCTTC	CATSLWGVGNEQFF
TRBD2	TRBV4-2	.	TRBJ2-7	TGTGCCAGCAGCCAACCCTGGGGCGGGAGTTACGAGCAGTACTTC	CASSQPWGGSYEQYF
.	TRBV7-9	.	TRBJ1-4	TGTGCCAGCAGCTTACGACACCCGGGAGAAAAACTGTTTTTT	CASSLRHPGEKLFF
.	TRBV27	once	TRBJ1-2	TGTGCCAGCAGTTCGGGGGGTGGGGATGGCTACACCTTC	CASSSGGGDGYTF
TRBD2	TRBV11-2	.	TRBJ2-3	TGTGCCGGCCTCGGACTAGCGGGAGTCGCAGATACGCAGTATTTT	CAGLGLAGVADTQYF
.	TRBV6-5	.	TRBJ2-7	TGTGCCAGCAGACCCCGGGACTCCTCCTACGAGCAGTACTTC	CASRPRDSSYEQYF
.	TRBV4-1	.	TRBJ2-4	TGCGCCAGCAGCCAAGTAGGGGGTGAAAACATTCAGTACTTC	CASSQVGGENIQYF
.	TRBV25-1	few	TRBJ2-7	TGTGCCAGCAGAGGACTGGCGAGCTCCTACGAGCAGTACTTC	CASRGLASSYEQYF
TRBD2	TRBV18	.	TRBJ2-5	TGTGCCAGCTCACCCCCCTTGGGGACTAGCGGGACCATACAAGAGACCCAGTACTTC	CASSPPLGTSGTIQETQYF
TRBD2	TRBV5-1	few	TRBJ2-1	TGCGCCAGCAGCTTGGGTACTAGCGACGACAATGAGCAGTTCTTC	CASSLGTSDDNEQFF
TRBD2	TRBV28	.	TRBJ2-7	TGTGCCAGCAGTTCCCGGGGGACTAGCGGAGACGAGCAGTACTTC	CASSSRGTSGDEQYF
.	TRBV9	few	TRBJ2-3	TGTGCCAGCAGCGGAGTGGTCTACACAGATACGCAGTATTTT	CASSGVVYTDTQYF
.	TRBV2	.	TRBJ1-2	TGTGCCAGCAGTCCCTCCCTACATTACAGGGATGGCTACACCTTC	CASSPSLHYRDGYTF
.	TRBV5-5	.	TRBJ2-1	TGTGCCAGCAGCTTAGGAGGAGTTAATGAGCAGTTCTTC	CASSLGGVNEQFF
TRBD1	TRBV6-5	.	TRBJ1-1	TGTGCCAGCAGTCCCGACCGACAGGGCGCTGAAGCTTTCTTT	CASSPDRQGAEAFF
TRBD1	TRBV29-1	.	TRBJ2-1	TGCAGCGTTAGGGAGACAGGGGTCTACAATGAGCAGTTCTTC	CSVRETGVYNEQFF
TRBD1	TRBV6-1	.	TRBJ1-1	TGTGCCAGCACCAGAACGGGGACAGGGGAGGAAGCTTTCTTT	CASTRTGTGEEAFF
.	TRBV9	.	TRBJ2-7	TGTGCCAGCAGCACCACTACGCAGAATTACTTC	CASSTTTQNYF
.	TRBV18	.	TRBJ1-3	TGTGCCAGCTCACCGGCGGGATCTGGAAACACCATATATTTT	CASSPAGSGNTIYF
.	TRBV2	few	TRBJ1-4	TGTGCCAGCCGGCGGCAGCCTAATGAAAAACTGTTTTTT	CASRRQPNEKLFF
TRBD1	TRBV5-1	few	TRBJ2-5	TGCGCCAGCAGCGGACAGGGGGACATCGACCAAGAGACCCAGTACTTC	CASSGQGDIDQETQYF
.	TRBV5-4	.	TRBJ2-2	TGTGCCAGCAGCCAACGGATGGCGGAGGGGGAGCTGTTTTTT	CASSQRMAEGELFF
.	TRBV11-3	.	TRBJ2-2	TGTGCCAGCAGCCCCGGGGGTCCTAACACCGGGGAGCTGTTTTTT	CASSPGGPNTGELFF
TRBD1	TRBV6-1	.	TRBJ1-6	TGTGCCAGCAGTCAGACAGGGCAATCACCCCTCCACTTT	CASSQTGQSPLHF
TRBD2	TRBV2	few	TRBJ2-7	TGTGCCAGCATGAAAAGCGGGAGAGTGGCCGAGCAGTACTTC	CASMKSGRVAEQYF
.	TRBV7-2	.	TRBJ1-2	TGTGCCAGCAGCTTCCGGGGGGCGTTTTATGGCTACACCTTC	CASSFRGAFYGYTF
.	TRBV11-2	few	TRBJ1-1	TGTGCCAGCAGCTTAGTAGTGGCAGGGGAAGCTTTCTTT	CASSLVVAGEAFF